Sequencing of this T cell receptor beta chain was carried out in a study of T cell changes during pregnancy in multiple sclerosis. Clones were read by immunoSEQ multiplex PCR, and TCRdb kept only the in-frame ones, dropping some. Of about 70,000 clones listed, around 94% are singletons. This clone was seen just once. V lost 0 bases, J lost 11 bases, and 13 bases lay in between. The germline V gene has CDR1 MNHEY and CDR2 SVGAGI. There are 13 residues in the CDR3. The sample consisted of CD8+ T cells from peripheral blood mononuclear cells, taken in the third trimester of pregnancy. The chain combines TRBV6-5 with TRBJ1-1, with a weak D call TRBD1 (6 bases). This receptor was obtained from a female donor in good health, enrolled as a control in a pregnancy study. CDR3 sequence reads: CASSYSVQGAAFF. Written as DNA, the CDR3 is TGTGCCAGCAGTTACTCAGTACAGGGAGCGGCTTTCTTT.